A selection of T cell receptor beta chains follows, all from one sample in a study of blood T cell repertoires in COVID-19. Clones were sequenced by immunoSEQ multiplex PCR, and TCRdb holds only the in-frame ones, with some missing. The sample has fewer than 300,000 clones; 75% to 90% are singletons. Specimen: PBMCs or T cells enriched from blood (not recorded which). The source is a woman in her 30s who had recovered from COVID-19. The CDR3 runs from the conserved cysteine through the conserved F or W. D genes are given only for firm matches. Rows may omit the clone size; those that give it use once, few, many or a size class.

J gene: TRBJ1-5
V gene: TRBV7-8
D gene: NA
clone size: NA
CDR3 protein: CASSFQGNNQPQHF
CDR3 DNA: TGTGCCAGCAGCTTTCAGGGAAACAATCAGCCCCAGCATTTT

J gene: TRBJ1-5
V gene: TRBV2
D gene: NA
clone size: NA
CDR3 protein: CASSGEGGSDQPQHF
CDR3 DNA: TGTGCCAGCAGCGGCGAGGGAGGTAGTGATCAGCCCCAGCATTTT

J gene: TRBJ2-7
V gene: TRBV18
D gene: NA
clone size: NA
CDR3 protein: CASSPRAPPEQYF
CDR3 DNA: TGTGCCAGCTCACCAAGAGCGCCACCCGAGCAGTACTTC

J gene: TRBJ1-1
V gene: TRBV5-4
D gene: NA
clone size: few
CDR3 protein: CASSFLQGRGNTEAFF
CDR3 DNA: TGTGCCAGCAGCTTCCTACAGGGACGGGGGAACACTGAAGCTTTCTTT

J gene: TRBJ2-2
V gene: TRBV7-9
D gene: TRBD2
clone size: NA
CDR3 protein: CASSSPGLASTGELFF
CDR3 DNA: TGTGCCAGCAGCTCACCGGGACTAGCGTCCACCGGGGAGCTGTTTTTT

J gene: TRBJ2-2
V gene: TRBV11-1
D gene: TRBD1
clone size: NA
CDR3 protein: CASSLAGGRELFF
CDR3 DNA: TGTGCCAGCAGCTTAGCAGGGGGCCGGGAGCTGTTTTTT

J gene: TRBJ1-2
V gene: TRBV30
D gene: NA
clone size: NA
CDR3 protein: CAWNRAGGYTF
CDR3 DNA: TGTGCCTGGAACAGGGCTGGCGGCTACACCTTC

J gene: TRBJ2-5
V gene: TRBV27
D gene: NA
clone size: NA
CDR3 protein: CASSLGLMWTQYF
CDR3 DNA: TGTGCCAGCAGTTTAGGACTTATGTGGACCCAGTACTTC

J gene: TRBJ1-5
V gene: TRBV27
D gene: NA
clone size: many
CDR3 protein: CASNRGGYSNQPQHF
CDR3 DNA: TGTGCCAGCAACCGAGGGGGATATAGCAATCAGCCCCAGCATTTT

J gene: TRBJ2-2
V gene: TRBV19
D gene: NA
clone size: NA
CDR3 protein: CASSIPQGRSGELFF
CDR3 DNA: TGTGCCAGTAGTATACCCCAGGGTCGATCCGGGGAGCTGTTTTTT

J gene: TRBJ1-2
V gene: TRBV11-2
D gene: TRBD1
clone size: NA
CDR3 protein: CASTETGPNYGYTF
CDR3 DNA: TGTGCCAGCACCGAGACAGGGCCTAACTATGGCTACACCTTC

J gene: TRBJ1-2
V gene: TRBV5-1
D gene: TRBD1
clone size: NA
CDR3 protein: CASSKGQIYGYTF
CDR3 DNA: TGCGCCAGCAGCAAGGGACAGATCTATGGCTACACCTTC

J gene: TRBJ1-1
V gene: TRBV19
D gene: NA
clone size: NA
CDR3 protein: CASRKTGGKTEAFF
CDR3 DNA: TGTGCCAGTAGGAAAACCGGGGGGAAGACTGAAGCTTTCTTT

J gene: TRBJ1-1
V gene: TRBV6-5
D gene: NA
clone size: NA
CDR3 protein: CASRRREGVAFF
CDR3 DNA: TGTGCCAGCAGAAGGCGGGAGGGTGTAGCTTTCTTT

J gene: TRBJ2-1
V gene: TRBV5-6
D gene: NA
clone size: NA
CDR3 protein: CASSLGQQNEQFF
CDR3 DNA: TGTGCCAGCAGCTTGGGACAGCAGAATGAGCAGTTCTTC

J gene: TRBJ1-2
V gene: TRBV14
D gene: NA
clone size: NA
CDR3 protein: CASSQVAGDSYGYTF
CDR3 DNA: TGTGCCAGCAGCCAAGTCGCGGGAGACTCCTATGGCTACACCTTC

J gene: TRBJ2-7
V gene: TRBV30
D gene: NA
clone size: NA
CDR3 protein: CAWSRVAEQYF
CDR3 DNA: TGTGCCTGGAGTCGGGTGGCCGAGCAGTACTTC

J gene: TRBJ2-7
V gene: TRBV29-1
D gene: NA
clone size: NA
CDR3 protein: CSVEDSSTGTSYEQYF
CDR3 DNA: TGCAGCGTTGAAGATTCCTCGACAGGGACTTCGTACGAGCAGTACTTC

J gene: TRBJ2-7
V gene: TRBV25-1
D gene: NA
clone size: NA
CDR3 protein: CASTESSYEQYF
CDR3 DNA: TGTGCCAGCACGGAGAGCTCCTACGAGCAGTACTTC

J gene: TRBJ2-7
V gene: TRBV7-6
D gene: TRBD1
clone size: once
CDR3 protein: CASSLDAGGNYEQYF
CDR3 DNA: TGTGCCAGCAGCTTAGACGCAGGGGGCAACTACGAGCAGTACTTC

J gene: TRBJ1-2
V gene: TRBV12-5
D gene: NA
clone size: NA
CDR3 protein: CASSGPNYGYTF
CDR3 DNA: TGTGCTAGTTCAGGTCCCAACTATGGCTACACCTTC

J gene: TRBJ2-6
V gene: TRBV11-2
D gene: NA
clone size: NA
CDR3 protein: CASSLGRRSSGANVLTF
CDR3 DNA: TGTGCCAGCAGCTTAGGGCGCCGGAGCTCTGGGGCCAACGTCCTGACTTTC

J gene: TRBJ2-5
V gene: TRBV18
D gene: NA
clone size: NA
CDR3 protein: CASSSEGGSLETQYF
CDR3 DNA: TGTGCCAGCTCATCCGAGGGGGGGAGCCTAGAGACCCAGTACTTC

J gene: TRBJ2-1
V gene: TRBV5-1
D gene: TRBD2
clone size: NA
CDR3 protein: CASSLLSGSQGEQFF
CDR3 DNA: TGCGCCAGCAGCTTGTTAAGCGGGAGTCAGGGTGAGCAGTTCTTC